This record concerns one TCR beta chain sequence. This clone showed up just once. Its antigen has not been determined. No much larger clone exists at a distance of one base, and base qualities are not known. This entry belongs to a study of T cell responses to AZD1222 COVID-19 vaccine listed by TCRdb under 2021. In terms of the full investigation: TCR sequencing covered about 230 trial participants: 207 given two doses of AZD1222 and 26 given two doses of MenACWY control vaccine. Trial participants were enrolled by age into 18-55, 56-69 and 70-plus year subgroups, with roughly 160, 29 and 62 TCR-sequenced participants respectively. Findings and caveats that apply to the study as a whole: Participants were mostly white British, with more females than males. The authors suggested clonal diversity may have been underestimated. Spike-specific TCR breadth and depth rose significantly after two AZD1222 doses compared with day 0 and with MenACWY recipients. Vaccine-associated CD4 TCRs spanned the whole spike protein, with dominant responses in regions 160-218 and 743-854. Because no samples from the day 14 peak response were available, repertoires could be characterized only after the peak T cell response. Reportedly, close to half of the unique spike-specific TCRs recognized epitopes lying outside the regions that are mutated in the B.1.351 and B.1.1.7 variants. The 56-69-year group was small, and its depth increase did not reach significance, likely because of low power. Conclusions about previously exposed vaccinees were limited because only a handful of AZD1222 recipients were SARS-CoV-2 seropositive at baseline.

The CDR3 regions of human TCRbeta chains were subjected to immunosequencing. As for how the authors treated the data: Repertoire TCRs were checked for matches against a reference library of SARS-CoV-2-specific TCRs that had been generated using the MIRA antigen-specificity platform. Breadth meant the fraction of unique TCRs that were SARS-CoV-2-associated, whereas depth meant the fraction of total T cells that were SARS-CoV-2-associated. Using the MIRA data, every spike-specific TCR was mapped to the spike region that the TCR reacted to and assigned to either a CD4 or a CD8 class. Log10-transformed breadth and depth values were compared by one-way ANOVA with Sidak's multiple comparisons tests. In its TCRdb copy, this immuneACCESS table keeps in-frame sequences only and misses some clones. Where compared with another copy, unresolved V genes explain less than half of these, and the others have no known cause. The DNA gave D and trimming, while V, J and clone size come from that table. In all, the sample holds 160,000 or so clones, and more than 85% of those were seen once. The ten largest clonotypes hold around 1.5% of the sample.

The time point label for this specimen denotes: about 28 days (+/-7) after the second vaccine dose. Because spike-specific TCR depth and breadth did not differ between the two schedules, AZD1222 recipients who got a second dose at roughly 4 weeks were pooled with those who got a second dose at roughly 12 weeks. Samples from vaccinated people were obtained from the UK trials COV001 and COV002, which included a single-blind randomized controlled phase 2/3 trial of AZD1222 (ChAdOx1 nCoV-19) in healthy adults. For TCRbeta chain sequencing, PBMC samples from trial participants were taken at day 0 and at day 28 after the second dose. The junction shows trimming of 8 bases on V and 4 bases on J, plus 12 bases between the germline ends. In the germline V gene (reference sequence), CDR1 corresponds to DFQATT and CDR2 to SNEGSKA. The CDR3 holds 11 amino acids from the cysteine to the phenylalanine. Only the CDR3 DNA is retained, 33 bases long and in frame from the first base.

This sequence originates from an adult who received the AZD1222 COVID-19 vaccine. The V and J segments used are TRBV20-1 and TRBJ2-7; no confident D gene assignment can be made. The sequencing here drew on peripheral blood, taken 28 days after the second AZD1222 dose. The DNA is TGCAGTCCCGAGCCCCCATACGAGCAGTACTTC. It specifies CSPEPPYEQYF.